The 12 T cell receptor beta chains in this list originate from one sample, sequenced in a study of long-term antiretroviral therapy in people with HIV. At survey level, the immunoSEQ assay was run in its v3.0 version. This table comes from immunoSEQ multiplex PCR, and its TCRdb copy is limited to in-frame clones, with some not included. The table lists over 15,000 clones, roughly four fifths of them singletons. The sequencing used unsorted PBMCs, collected 2.2 years after starting antiretroviral therapy. Source of these receptors: a man over 45 with HIV.

The chain carries TRBV4-3 and TRBJ1-2; TRBD1 agrees at 7 bases. Per the germline V gene, CDR1 is LGHNA and CDR2 is YSLEER. Trimming removed 0 bases from V and 7 bases from J; junction bases left unmatched: 11. The length of the CDR3 is 16 residues. CDR3 DNA: TGCGCCAGCAGCCAAGAAGTCATAGGGGGCGCGGGTGGCTACACCTTC. Residues: CASSQEVIGGAGGYTF.

The V gene is TRBV10-1, the J gene TRBJ2-7, with D perhaps assigned TRBD1 or TRBD2 (6 bases each). The CDR3 consists of 17 residues. Trimming shortened V by 6 bases and J by 2 bases, and 23 bases separated the two germline ends. Germline lookup yields CDR1 WNHNN and CDR2 SYGVQD (reference sequence). The chain's CDR3 is CASRGRGVCGNTYEQYF. The CDR3 DNA reads as TGCGCCAGCAGGGGTAGGGGGGTTTGCGGTAATACCTACGAGCAGTACTTC.

J is TRBJ1-3 and V is TRBV7-6; no definite D call. Trimming took 4 bases from V and 2 from J, leaving 3 bases between them. Germline-derived CDR1 and CDR2 are SGHVS and FNYEAQ. The CDR3 totals 12 residues. CDR3 sequence reads: CASSSPGNTIYF. As DNA, the CDR3 is TGTGCCAGCAGCTCTCCTGGAAACACCATATATTTT.

This clone was counted once. The chain joins TRBV13 to TRBJ1-3, with D possibly TRBD1 on 6 matching bases. Germline V gene data show CDR1 as PRHDT and CDR2 as FYEKMQ (reference sequence). The ends were cut back, 11 bases at V and 0 bases at J, with 14 bases in the middle. There are 14 residues in the CDR3. CDR3 bases: TGTGCCTGGACCATCAGGGGCTCTGGAAACACCATATATTTT. It encodes CAWTIRGSGNTIYF.

J is TRBJ2-7 and V is TRBV10-1; the D gene is possibly TRBD1 (5 bases). This CDR3 has 15 residues. The germline V gene encodes CDR1 WNHNN and CDR2 SYGVQD (reference sequence). Trimming pared 0 bases from V and 1 base from J, leaving 10 bases between. This CDR3 reads CASSESDSPSYEQYF. DNA of the CDR3: TGCGCCAGCAGTGAGTCTGACAGCCCTTCCTACGAGCAGTACTTC.

The rearrangement joins TRBV6-5 to TRBJ1-1; weak D call: TRBD1 (6 bases). The CDR3 spans 14 residues. Trimming cost V 4 bases and J 0 bases, with 9 bases left between them. In germline, CDR1 is MNHEY, CDR2 SVGAGI. The CDR3 sequence is CASSWDTVNTEAFF. The CDR3 nucleotides are TGTGCCAGCAGTTGGGACACCGTGAACACTGAAGCTTTCTTT.

The V gene is TRBV7-9, the J gene TRBJ2-2, with D perhaps given as TRBD1 or TRBD2 (6 bases each). This CDR3 has 14 amino acids. The germline V and J ends were trimmed by 5 bases and 2 bases, with 9 bases remaining between them. Germline CDR1 is SEHNR and CDR2 is FQNEAQ (reference sequence). The CDR3 DNA follows: TGTGCCAGCAGCCGCGGGACAAACACCGGGGAGCTGTTTTTT. The encoded protein is CASSRGTNTGELFF.

This sequence joins TRBV28 and TRBJ2-5, with D perhaps TRBD2 (6 bases). There are 15 residues in the CDR3. CDR1 MDHEN and CDR2 SYDVKM come from the germline V gene. V was cut by 7 bases and J by 5 bases, with 20 bases left in between. The CDR3 loop reads CASNPGAGLGETQYF. The CDR3 DNA is TGTGCCAGCAATCCGGGAGCGGGTCTGGGGGAGACCCAGTACTTC.

J is TRBJ1-1 and V is TRBV28; 7 bases map to TRBD1. V lost 1 base, J lost 4 bases, and 6 bases stayed unmatched. This CDR3 contains 15 residues. Germline-derived CDR1 and CDR2 are MDHEN and SYDVKM. CDR3 coding DNA: TGTGCCAGCAGTTTATCCACTACAGGGGCCACTGAAGCTTTCTTT. This encodes CASSLSTTGATEAFF.

This clone was detected only a few times. The chain links TRBV9 to TRBJ1-1; no clear D gene. The germline CDR1 and CDR2 sequences are SGDLS and YYNGEE. V dropped 0 bases and J dropped 1 base, with 7 bases sitting between them. The CDR3 runs 14 residues. The CDR3 nucleotides are TGTGCCAGCAGCGTAGGTGTTTCGAACACTGAAGCTTTCTTT. Its translation is CASSVGVSNTEAFF.

The chain carries TRBV6-6 and TRBJ1-3; D is unclear. The V gene's germline CDR1 is MNHNY and CDR2 SVGAGI (reference sequence). The CDR3 is made up of 15 amino acids. V was cut by 2 bases and J by 0 bases, with 8 bases left in between. CDR3: CASSYHGSSGNTIYF. Here the CDR3 DNA reads TGTGCCAGCAGTTACCATGGGAGCTCTGGAAACACCATATATTTT.

This sequence joins TRBV27 and TRBJ2-3; the D gene is possibly TRBD1 (7 bases). The germline V and J ends were trimmed by 5 bases and 5 bases, with 14 bases remaining between them. Looked up from germline, CDR1 is MNHEY and CDR2 is SMNVEV (reference sequence). This CDR3 is 14 amino acids long. The CDR3 DNA is TGTGCCAGCAGTCTCCAGGGGGGAGGAGATACGCAGTATTTT. Translation: CASSLQGGGDTQYF.